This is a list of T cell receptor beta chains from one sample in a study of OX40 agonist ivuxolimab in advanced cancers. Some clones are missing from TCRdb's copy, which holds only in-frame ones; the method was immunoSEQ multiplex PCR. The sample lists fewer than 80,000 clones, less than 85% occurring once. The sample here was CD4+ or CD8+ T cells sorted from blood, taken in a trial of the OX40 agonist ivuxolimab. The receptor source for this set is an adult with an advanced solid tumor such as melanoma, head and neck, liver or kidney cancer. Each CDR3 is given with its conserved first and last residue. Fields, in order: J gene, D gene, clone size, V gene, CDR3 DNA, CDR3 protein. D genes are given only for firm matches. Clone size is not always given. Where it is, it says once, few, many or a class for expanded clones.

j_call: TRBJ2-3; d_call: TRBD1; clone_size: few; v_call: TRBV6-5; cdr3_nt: TGTGCCAGCAGTTACCAGGGGGCCTCAGATACGCAGTATTTT; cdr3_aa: CASSYQGASDTQYF
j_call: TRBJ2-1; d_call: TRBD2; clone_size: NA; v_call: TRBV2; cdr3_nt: TGTGCCAGTTCCGGGCGGGAGGGCCTCAATGAGCAGTTCTTC; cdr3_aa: CASSGREGLNEQFF
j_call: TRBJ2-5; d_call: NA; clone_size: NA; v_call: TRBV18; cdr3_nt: TGTGCCAGCTCACCAGGCGGCCAAGAGACCCAGTACTTC; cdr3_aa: CASSPGGQETQYF
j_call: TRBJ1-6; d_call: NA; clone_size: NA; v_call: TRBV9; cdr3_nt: TGTGCCAGCAGCCCCGCGACGGGGCCTTATTCACCCCTCCACTTT; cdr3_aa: CASSPATGPYSPLHF
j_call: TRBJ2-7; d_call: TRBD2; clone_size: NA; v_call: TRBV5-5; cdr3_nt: TGTGCCAGCAGCTTGGGTAGGGGGACTAGCGGAGCTTGGGAGCAGTACTTC; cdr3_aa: CASSLGRGTSGAWEQYF
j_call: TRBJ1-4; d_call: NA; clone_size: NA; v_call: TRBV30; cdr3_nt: TGTGCCTGGAGTAGGGGCAGGGCGAACGAAAAACTGTTTTTT; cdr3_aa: CAWSRGRANEKLFF
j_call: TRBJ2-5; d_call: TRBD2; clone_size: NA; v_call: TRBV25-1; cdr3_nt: TGTGCCAGCTCCAGCCCGGGACTAGCGGGCCAAGAGACCCAGTACTTC; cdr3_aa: CASSSPGLAGQETQYF
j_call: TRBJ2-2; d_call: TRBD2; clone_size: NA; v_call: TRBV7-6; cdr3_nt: TGTGCCAGCAGCTTAGTACTAGCGGACACCGGGGAGCTGTTTTTT; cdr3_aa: CASSLVLADTGELFF
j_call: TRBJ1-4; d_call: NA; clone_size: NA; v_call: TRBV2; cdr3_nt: TGTGCCAGCAGTGATCCTGGGTCACAAGAAAAACTGTTTTTT; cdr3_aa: CASSDPGSQEKLFF
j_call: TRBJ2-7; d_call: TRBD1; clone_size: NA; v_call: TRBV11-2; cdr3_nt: TGTGCCAGCAGCTACCGGGACAGCTCCTACGAGCAGTACTTC; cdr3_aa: CASSYRDSSYEQYF
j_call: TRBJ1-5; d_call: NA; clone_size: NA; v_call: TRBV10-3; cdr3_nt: TGTGCCATCAGTGATGAATTTTGGTCTGCAAGCAATCAGCCCCAGCATTTT; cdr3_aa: CAISDEFWSASNQPQHF
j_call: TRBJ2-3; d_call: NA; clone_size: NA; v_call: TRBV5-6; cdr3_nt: TGTGCCAGCAGCGAGGGCCTAGGGGGCACAGATACGCAGTATTTT; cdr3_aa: CASSEGLGGTDTQYF
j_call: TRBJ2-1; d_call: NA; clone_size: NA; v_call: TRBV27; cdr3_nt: TGTGCCAGCAGCTGGGACGGCTCCTACAATGAGCAGTTCTTC; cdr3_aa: CASSWDGSYNEQFF
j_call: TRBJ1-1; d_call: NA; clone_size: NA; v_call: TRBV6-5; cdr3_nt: TGTGCCAGCAGTTTGAAGCCTAACACTGAAGCTTTCTTT; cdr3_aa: CASSLKPNTEAFF
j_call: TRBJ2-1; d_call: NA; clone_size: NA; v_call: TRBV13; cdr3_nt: TGTGCCAGCCGGGACAAGAGACACAATGAGCAGTTCTTC; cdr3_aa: CASRDKRHNEQFF
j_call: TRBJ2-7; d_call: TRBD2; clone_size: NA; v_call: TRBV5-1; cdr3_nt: TGCGCCAGCAGGAACATAGGAGGGGCGGGGAGGGACGAGCAGTACTTC; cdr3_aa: CASRNIGGAGRDEQYF
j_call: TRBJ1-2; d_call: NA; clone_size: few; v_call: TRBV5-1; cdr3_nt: TGCGCCAGCAGCTTGGGGACTGGAGGCTACACCTTC; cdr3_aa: CASSLGTGGYTF
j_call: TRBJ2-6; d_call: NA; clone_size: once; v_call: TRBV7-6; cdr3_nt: TGTGCCAGCTCCTCCCGCTCTGGGGCCAACGTCCTGACTTTC; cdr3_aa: CASSSRSGANVLTF
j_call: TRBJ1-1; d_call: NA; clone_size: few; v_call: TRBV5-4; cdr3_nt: TGTGCCAGCAGCTTGAGACCGACGAACACTGAAGCTTTCTTT; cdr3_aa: CASSLRPTNTEAFF